This T cell receptor (beta chain) was sequenced for a study of OX40 agonist ivuxolimab in advanced cancers. About the research overall: Averaging about 60 years in age, with a range of roughly 20 to 80, the cohort was about 85% male.

Blood sampling took place at baseline, cycle 4 day 1, and cycle 7 day 1. Between the trimmed V and J ends, which lost 1 base and 10 bases, there was a span of 11 bases. Germline lookup yields CDR1 MDHEN and CDR2 SYDVKM. The CDR3 is made up of 13 amino acids. Some clones are missing from TCRdb's copy, which holds only in-frame ones; the method was immunoSEQ multiplex PCR. This table has approximately 66,000 clones, about 91% appearing once. The sample consisted of CD4+ or CD8+ T cells sorted from blood, taken in a trial of the OX40 agonist ivuxolimab. The TCR originated in an adult with an advanced solid tumor such as melanoma, head and neck, liver or kidney cancer. The rearrangement uses TRBV28 and TRBJ1-3, with D tentatively TRBD1 (5 bases). The CDR3 here is CASSLSQGRTIYF. CDR3 DNA sequence: TGTGCCAGCAGTTTATCCCAGGGTAGGACCATATATTTT.